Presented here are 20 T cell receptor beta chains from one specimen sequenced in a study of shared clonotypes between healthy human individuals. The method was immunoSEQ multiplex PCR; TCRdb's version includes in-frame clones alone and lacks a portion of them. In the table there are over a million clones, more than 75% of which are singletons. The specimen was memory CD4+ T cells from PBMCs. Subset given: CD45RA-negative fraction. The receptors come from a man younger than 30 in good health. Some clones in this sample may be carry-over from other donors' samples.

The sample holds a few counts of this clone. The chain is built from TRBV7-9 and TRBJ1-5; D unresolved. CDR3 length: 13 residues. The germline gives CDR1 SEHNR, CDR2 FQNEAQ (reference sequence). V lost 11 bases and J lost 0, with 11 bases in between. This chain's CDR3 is CAVRRDSNQPQHF. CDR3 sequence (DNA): TGTGCCGTGCGCAGAGATAGCAATCAGCCCCAGCATTTT.

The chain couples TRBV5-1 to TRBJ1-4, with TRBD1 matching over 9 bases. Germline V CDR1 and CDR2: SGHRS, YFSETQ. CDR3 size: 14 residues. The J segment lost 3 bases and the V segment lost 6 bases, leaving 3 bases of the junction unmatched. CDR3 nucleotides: TGCGCCAGCAAGAGGGACAGGGCTAATGAAAAACTGTTTTTT. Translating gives CASKRDRANEKLFF.

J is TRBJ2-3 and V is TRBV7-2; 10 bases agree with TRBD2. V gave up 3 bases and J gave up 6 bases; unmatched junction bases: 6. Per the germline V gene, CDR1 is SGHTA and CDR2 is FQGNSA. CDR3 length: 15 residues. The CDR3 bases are TGTGCCAGCAGCTTGCTAGCGGGAGTTCTGGATACGCAGTATTTT. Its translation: CASSLLAGVLDTQYF.

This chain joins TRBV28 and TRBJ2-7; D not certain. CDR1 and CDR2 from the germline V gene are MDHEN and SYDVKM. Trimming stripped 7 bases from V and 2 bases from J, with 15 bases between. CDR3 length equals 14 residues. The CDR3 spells CASTNSGSAYEQYF. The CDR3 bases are TGTGCCAGCACGAATTCAGGCTCTGCCTACGAGCAGTACTTC.

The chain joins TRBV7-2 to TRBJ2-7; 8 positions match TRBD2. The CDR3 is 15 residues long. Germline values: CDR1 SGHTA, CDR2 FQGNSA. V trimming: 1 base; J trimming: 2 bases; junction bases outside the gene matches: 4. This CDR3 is CASSLGSGGAYEQYF. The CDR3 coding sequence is TGTGCCAGCAGCTTAGGCAGCGGGGGTGCCTACGAGCAGTACTTC. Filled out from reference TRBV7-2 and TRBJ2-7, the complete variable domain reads GAGVSQSPSNKVTEKGKDVELRCDPISGHTALYWYRQSLGQGLEFLIYFQGNSAPDKSGLPSDRFSAERTGGSVSTLTIQRTQQEDSAVYLCASSLGSGGAYEQYFGPGTRLTVT.

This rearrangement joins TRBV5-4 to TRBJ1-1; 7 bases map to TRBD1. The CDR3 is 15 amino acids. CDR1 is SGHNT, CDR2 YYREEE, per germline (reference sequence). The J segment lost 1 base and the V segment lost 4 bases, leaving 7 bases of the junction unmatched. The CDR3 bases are TGTGCCAGCAGCCTGCCGGGACAGAAGAACACTGAAGCTTTCTTT. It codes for CASSLPGQKNTEAFF.

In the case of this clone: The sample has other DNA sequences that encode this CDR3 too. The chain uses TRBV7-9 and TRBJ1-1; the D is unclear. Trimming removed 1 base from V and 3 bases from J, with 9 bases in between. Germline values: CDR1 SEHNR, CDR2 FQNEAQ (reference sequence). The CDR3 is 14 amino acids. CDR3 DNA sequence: TGTGCCAGCAGCTTAGAGGGAGGATACACTGAAGCTTTCTTT. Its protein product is CASSLEGGYTEAFF.

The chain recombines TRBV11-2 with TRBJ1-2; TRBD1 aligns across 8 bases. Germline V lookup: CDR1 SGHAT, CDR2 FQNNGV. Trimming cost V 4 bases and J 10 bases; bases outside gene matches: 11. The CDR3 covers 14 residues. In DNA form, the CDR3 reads TGTGCCAGCAGCTCACCCCGGGACAGGATACCCTACACCTTC. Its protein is CASSSPRDRIPYTF.

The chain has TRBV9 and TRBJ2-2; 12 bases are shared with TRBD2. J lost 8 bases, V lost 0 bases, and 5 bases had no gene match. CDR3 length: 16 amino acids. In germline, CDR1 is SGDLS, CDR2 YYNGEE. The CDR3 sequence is CASSVAGLAGLGELFF. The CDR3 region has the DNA TGTGCCAGCAGCGTAGCGGGACTAGCGGGTTTGGGGGAGCTGTTTTTT. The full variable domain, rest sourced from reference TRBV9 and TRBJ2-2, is DSGVTQTPKHLITATGQRVTLRCSPRSGDLSVYWYQQSLDQGLQFLIQYYNGEERAKGNILERFSAQQFPDLHSELNLSSLELGDSALYFCASSVAGLAGLGELFFGEGSRLTVL.

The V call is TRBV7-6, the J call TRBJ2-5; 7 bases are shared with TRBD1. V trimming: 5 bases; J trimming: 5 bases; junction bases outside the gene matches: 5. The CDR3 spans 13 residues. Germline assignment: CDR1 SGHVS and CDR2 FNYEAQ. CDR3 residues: CASSKDRRETQYF. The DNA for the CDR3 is TGTGCCAGCAGCAAGGACAGGAGGGAGACCCAGTACTTC.

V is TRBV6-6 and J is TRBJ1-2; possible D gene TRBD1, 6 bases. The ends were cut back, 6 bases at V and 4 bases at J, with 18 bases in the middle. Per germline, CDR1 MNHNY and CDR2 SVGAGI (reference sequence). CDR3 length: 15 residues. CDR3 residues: CASSHPQGRPYGYTF. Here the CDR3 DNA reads TGTGCCAGCAGCCACCCCCAGGGGAGGCCCTATGGCTACACCTTC.

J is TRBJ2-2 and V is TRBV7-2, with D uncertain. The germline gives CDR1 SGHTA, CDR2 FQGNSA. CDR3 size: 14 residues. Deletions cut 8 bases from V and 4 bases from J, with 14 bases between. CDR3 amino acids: CASLREPATGELFF. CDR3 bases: TGTGCCAGCCTGCGCGAGCCAGCCACCGGGGAGCTGTTTTTT.

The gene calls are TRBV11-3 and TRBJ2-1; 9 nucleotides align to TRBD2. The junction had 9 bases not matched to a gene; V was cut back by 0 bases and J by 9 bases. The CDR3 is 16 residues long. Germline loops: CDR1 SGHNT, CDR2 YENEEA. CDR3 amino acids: CASSLDSSGSLGEQFF. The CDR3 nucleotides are TGTGCCAGCAGCTTAGACAGTAGCGGGAGTTTGGGTGAGCAGTTCTTC. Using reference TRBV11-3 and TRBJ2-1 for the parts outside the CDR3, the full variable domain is EAGVVQSPRYKIIEKKQPVAFWCNPISGHNTLYWYLQNLGQGPELLIRYENEEAVDDSQLPKDRFSAERLKGVDSTLKIQPAELGDSAVYLCASSLDSSGSLGEQFFGPGTRLTVL.

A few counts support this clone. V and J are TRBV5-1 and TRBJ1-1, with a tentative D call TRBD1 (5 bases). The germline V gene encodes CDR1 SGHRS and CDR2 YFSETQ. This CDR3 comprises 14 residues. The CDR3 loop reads CATSDSPNRNEAFF. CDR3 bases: TGCGCAACCTCCGACAGCCCTAATAGGAATGAAGCTTTCTTT.

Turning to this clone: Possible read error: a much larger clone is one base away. The CDR3 DNA reads TGTGCCAGCAGCTTAAGCGGGATCACAGATACGCAGTATTTT. Translating gives CASSLSGITDTQYF. The rearrangement uses TRBV7-3 and TRBJ2-3; D is possibly TRBD2 (6 bases). The CDR3 totals 14 residues. Germline loops: CDR1 SGHTA, CDR2 FQGTGA. Trimming removed 1 base at V and 2 bases at J, with 7 bases between.

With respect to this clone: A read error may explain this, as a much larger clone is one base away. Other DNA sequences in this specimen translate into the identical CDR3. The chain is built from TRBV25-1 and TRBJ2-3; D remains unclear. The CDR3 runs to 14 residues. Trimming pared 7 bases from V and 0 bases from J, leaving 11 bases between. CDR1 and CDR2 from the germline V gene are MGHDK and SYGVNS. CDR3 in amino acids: CASTWTGSTDTQYF. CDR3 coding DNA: TGTGCCAGCACCTGGACGGGCAGCACAGATACGCAGTATTTT.

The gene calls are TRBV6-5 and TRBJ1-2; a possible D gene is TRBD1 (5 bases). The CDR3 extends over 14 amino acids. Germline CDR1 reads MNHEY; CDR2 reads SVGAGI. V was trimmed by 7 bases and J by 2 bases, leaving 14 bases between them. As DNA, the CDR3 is TGTGCCAGCACCCGACGGGGGTCGAACTATGGCTACACCTTC. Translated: CASTRRGSNYGYTF.

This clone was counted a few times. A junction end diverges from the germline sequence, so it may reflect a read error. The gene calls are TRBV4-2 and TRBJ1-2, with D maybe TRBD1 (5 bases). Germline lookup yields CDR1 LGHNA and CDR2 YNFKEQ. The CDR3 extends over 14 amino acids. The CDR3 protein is CASSPVQGNDGYTF. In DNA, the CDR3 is TGTGCCAGCAGCCCTGTCCAGGGTAACGATGGCTACACCTTC.

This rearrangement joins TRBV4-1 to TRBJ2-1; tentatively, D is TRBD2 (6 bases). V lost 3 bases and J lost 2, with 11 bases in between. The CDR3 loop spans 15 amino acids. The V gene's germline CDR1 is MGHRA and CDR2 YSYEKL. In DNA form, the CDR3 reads TGCGCCAGCAGCCAGGGGCGGGGCGCCTACAATGAGCAGTTCTTC. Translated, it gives CASSQGRGAYNEQFF.

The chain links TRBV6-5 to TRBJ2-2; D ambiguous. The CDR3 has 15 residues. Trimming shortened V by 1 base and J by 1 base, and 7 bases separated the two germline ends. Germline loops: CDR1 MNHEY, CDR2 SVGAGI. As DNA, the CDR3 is TGTGCCAGCAGTTACTTTACGGGGAACACCGGGGAGCTGTTTTTT. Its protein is CASSYFTGNTGELFF.